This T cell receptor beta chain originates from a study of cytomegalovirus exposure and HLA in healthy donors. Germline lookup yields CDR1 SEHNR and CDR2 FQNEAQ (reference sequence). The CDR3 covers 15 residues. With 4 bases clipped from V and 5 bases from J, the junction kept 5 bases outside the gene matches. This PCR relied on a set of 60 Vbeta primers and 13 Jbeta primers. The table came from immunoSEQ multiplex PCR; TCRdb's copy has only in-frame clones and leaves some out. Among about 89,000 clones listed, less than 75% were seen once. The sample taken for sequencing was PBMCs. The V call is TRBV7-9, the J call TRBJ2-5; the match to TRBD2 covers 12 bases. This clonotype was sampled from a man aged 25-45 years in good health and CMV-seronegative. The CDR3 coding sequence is TGTGCCAGCAGCTCTCGGACTAGCGGGATGGAGACCCAGTACTTC. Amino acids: CASSSRTSGMETQYF. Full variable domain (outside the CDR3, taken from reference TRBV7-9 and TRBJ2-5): DTGVSQNPRHKITKRGQNVTFRCDPISEHNRLYWYRQTLGQGPEFLTYFQNEAQLEKSRLLSDRFSAERPKGSFSTLEIQRTEQGDSAMYLCASSSRTSGMETQYFGPGTRLLVL.